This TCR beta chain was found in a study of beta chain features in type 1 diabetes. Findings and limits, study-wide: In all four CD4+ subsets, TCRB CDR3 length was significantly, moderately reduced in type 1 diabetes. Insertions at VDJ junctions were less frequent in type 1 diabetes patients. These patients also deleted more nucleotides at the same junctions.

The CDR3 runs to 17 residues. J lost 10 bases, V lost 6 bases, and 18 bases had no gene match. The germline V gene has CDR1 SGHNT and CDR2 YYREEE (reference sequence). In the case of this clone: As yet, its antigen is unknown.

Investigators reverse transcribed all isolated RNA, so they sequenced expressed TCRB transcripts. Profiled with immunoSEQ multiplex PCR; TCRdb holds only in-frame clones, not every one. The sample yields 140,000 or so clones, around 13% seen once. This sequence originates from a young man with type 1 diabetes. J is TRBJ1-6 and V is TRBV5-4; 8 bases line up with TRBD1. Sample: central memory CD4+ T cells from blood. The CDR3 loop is CASTSSLSTGVRSPLHF. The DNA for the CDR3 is TGTGCCAGCACCAGCAGCCTTTCGACAGGGGTTAGGTCACCCCTCCACTTT. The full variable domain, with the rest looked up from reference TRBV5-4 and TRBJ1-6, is ETGVTQSPTHLIKTRGQQVTLRCSSQSGHNTVSWYQQALGQGPQFIFQYYREEENGRGNFPPRFSGLQFPNYSSELNVNALELDDSALYLCASTSSLSTGVRSPLHFGNGTRLTVT.